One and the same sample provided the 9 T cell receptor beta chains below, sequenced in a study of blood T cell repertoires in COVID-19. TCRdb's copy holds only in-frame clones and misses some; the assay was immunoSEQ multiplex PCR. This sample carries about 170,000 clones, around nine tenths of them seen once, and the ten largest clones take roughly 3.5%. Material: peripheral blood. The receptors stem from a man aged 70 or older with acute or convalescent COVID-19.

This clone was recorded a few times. CDR3 loop: CASVHRERIYEQYF. The CDR3 coding sequence is TGCGCCAGCGTCCACAGAGAAAGAATCTACGAGCAGTACTTC. V is TRBV10-1 and J is TRBJ2-7, with D unclear. Germline V gives CDR1 WNHNN, CDR2 SYGVQD (reference sequence). The V gene lost 8 bases and the J gene lost 3 bases, with 17 bases spanning the gap. CDR3 length: 14 residues.

Here the CDR3 DNA reads TGTGCCAGCAGCTTAACGCCAAGCGAGGGTCGGGGGGCCTACAATGAGCAGTTCTTC. Its translation is CASSLTPSEGRGAYNEQFF. V is TRBV7-3 and J is TRBJ2-1; 7 bases match TRBD2. The trim removed 0 bases at V and 2 bases at J, leaving 13 bases unmatched. The CDR3 has 19 amino acids. CDR1 SGHTA and CDR2 FQGTGA come from the germline V gene.

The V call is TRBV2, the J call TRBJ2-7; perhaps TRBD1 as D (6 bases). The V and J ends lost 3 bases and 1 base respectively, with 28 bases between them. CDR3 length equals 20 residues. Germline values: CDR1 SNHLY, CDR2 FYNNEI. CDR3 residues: CASSEDLTGPEVSGSYEQYF. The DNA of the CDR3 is TGTGCCAGCAGTGAGGACCTTACAGGGCCCGAGGTCTCGGGGTCCTACGAGCAGTACTTC. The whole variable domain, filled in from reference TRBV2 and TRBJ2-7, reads EPEVTQTPSHQVTQMGQEVILRCVPISNHLYFYWYRQILGQKVEFLVSFYNNEISEKSEIFDDQFSVERPDGSNFTLKIRSTKLEDSAMYFCASSEDLTGPEVSGSYEQYFGPGTRLTVT.

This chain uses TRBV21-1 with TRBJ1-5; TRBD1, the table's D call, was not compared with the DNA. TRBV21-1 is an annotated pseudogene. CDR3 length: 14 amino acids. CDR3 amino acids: CASRTRQYQQPQHF. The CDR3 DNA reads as TGTGCCAGCAGAACCAGACAGTACCAGCAGCCCCAGCATTTT.

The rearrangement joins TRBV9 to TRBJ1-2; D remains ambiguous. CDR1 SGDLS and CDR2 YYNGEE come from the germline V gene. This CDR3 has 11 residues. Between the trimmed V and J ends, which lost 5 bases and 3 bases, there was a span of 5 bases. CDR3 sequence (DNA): TGTGCCAGCAGTAATCACTATGGCTACACCTTC. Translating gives CASSNHYGYTF.

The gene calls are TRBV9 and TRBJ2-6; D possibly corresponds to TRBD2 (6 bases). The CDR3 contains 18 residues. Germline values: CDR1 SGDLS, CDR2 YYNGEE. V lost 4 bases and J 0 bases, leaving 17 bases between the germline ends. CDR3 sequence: CASSRGDSWASGANVLTF. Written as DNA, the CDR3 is TGTGCCAGCAGCCGAGGGGACTCCTGGGCCTCTGGGGCCAACGTCCTGACTTTC.

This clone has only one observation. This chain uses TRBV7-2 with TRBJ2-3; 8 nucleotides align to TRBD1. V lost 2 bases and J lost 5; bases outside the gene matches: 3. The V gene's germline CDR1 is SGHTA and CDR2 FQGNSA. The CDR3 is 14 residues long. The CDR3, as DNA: TGTGCCAGCAGCTTACAGGGGGCAATAGATACGCAGTATTTT. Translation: CASSLQGAIDTQYF.

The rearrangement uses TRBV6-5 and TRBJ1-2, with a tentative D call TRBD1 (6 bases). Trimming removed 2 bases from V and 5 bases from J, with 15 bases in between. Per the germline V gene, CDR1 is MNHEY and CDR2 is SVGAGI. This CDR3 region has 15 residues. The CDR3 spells CASSYLTGRGYGYTF. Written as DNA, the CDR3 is TGTGCCAGCAGTTACCTAACAGGGAGGGGGTATGGCTACACCTTC.

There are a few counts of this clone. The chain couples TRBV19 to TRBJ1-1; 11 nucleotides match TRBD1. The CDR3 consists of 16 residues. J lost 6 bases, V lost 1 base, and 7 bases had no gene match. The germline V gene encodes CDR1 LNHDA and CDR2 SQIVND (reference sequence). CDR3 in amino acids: CASSIGTGGGWAEAFF. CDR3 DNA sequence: TGTGCCAGTAGTATAGGGACAGGGGGCGGATGGGCTGAAGCTTTCTTT.